This T cell receptor beta chain stems from a study of blood T cells in healthy people across ages. Study-level results: There was no known CMV status for donors, so expanded clonotype changes were possibly confounded. Diversity was higher, and naive CD4+ cells more numerous, in long-lived donors than in aged donors.

With regard to this clonotype: The antigen is undetermined. The junction shows a germline mismatch at one end, possibly a read error.

Per-sample yields of isolated PBMCs were at least 6 million. With a J-beta primer mix and a sample-barcoded 5' primer, a second PCR ran about 6 to 11 cycles. All cDNA molecules were each tagged by a template-switch adaptor with 12 random nucleotides. TCRdb processed the 5' RACE reads anew with MiXCR; each CDR3 protein has one entry. This table has over 950,000 distinct CDR3 sequences, more than 30% appearing once. The CDR3 has 14 residues. Germline V gene data show CDR1 as SNHLY and CDR2 as FYNNEI. V gene TRBV2 combines with J gene TRBJ2-3; D gene unclear. The source material was blood. This sequence originates from a man younger than 30 in good health. The CDR3: CTSSHPPLGDTQYF. The DNA of the CDR3 is TGTACCAGCAGTCATCCACCCCTTGGAGATACGCAGTATTTT.